One sample yielded the 17 T cell receptor beta chains listed below, sequenced in a study of regulatory and conventional T cells in RAG deficiency. Genomic DNA came from blood conventional CD4+ T cells gated CD25-low CD127-high. Method: immunoSEQ multiplex PCR; TCRdb's copy keeps in-frame clones and lacks some. The sample lists approximately 21,000 clones; 95% to 96% were seen once. A further study also used this sample, focusing on regulatory T cells. That source adds: The PCR used 52 TRBV and 13 TRBJ primers.

Sample: CD25- CD4+ T cells sorted from blood. The receptors were sampled from a human donor in good health.

CDR3 protein: CASSQEGGRAGEAFF. CDR3 coding DNA: TGCGCCAGCAGCCAAGAGGGGGGTCGGGCGGGTGAAGCTTTCTTT. The chain recombines TRBV4-1 with TRBJ1-1; TRBD1 is a possible D gene (5 bases). The germline V gene has CDR1 MGHRA and CDR2 YSYEKL. The CDR3 is made up of 15 amino acids. V was cut by 0 bases and J by 7 bases, with 15 bases left in between.

This clone was counted a single time. This sequence joins TRBV30 and TRBJ1-1, with a tentative D call TRBD1 (5 bases). V dropped 8 bases and J dropped 1 base, with 17 bases sitting between them. The CDR3 is made up of 14 amino acids. Germline V gives CDR1 GTSNPN, CDR2 SVGIG (reference sequence). The CDR3 loop reads CASTRKDKNTEAFF. The CDR3 DNA reads as TGTGCCAGTACTCGAAAGGACAAGAACACTGAAGCTTTCTTT.

The chain combines TRBV5-1 with TRBJ1-1; TRBD1 might be the D (5 bases). The V end was cut by 2 bases, the J end by 7 bases, with 24 bases between. CDR1 is SGHRS and CDR2 is YFSETQ in the germline V gene. This CDR3 has 17 amino acids. DNA of the CDR3: TGCGCCAGCAGCTTAAGCGTCACGGGGGACGGGTTGAATGAAGCTTTCTTT. It encodes CASSLSVTGDGLNEAFF.

The rearrangement links TRBV7-9 to TRBJ2-3; D is ambiguous. The ends were cut back, 0 bases at V and 2 bases at J, with 9 bases in the middle. Germline V gives CDR1 SEHNR, CDR2 FQNEAQ (reference sequence). This CDR3 has 15 residues. CDR3 sequence: CASSLALFLTDTQYF. CDR3 in DNA: TGTGCCAGCAGCTTAGCTCTGTTTCTCACAGATACGCAGTATTTT.

J is TRBJ2-6 and V is TRBV10-3; D is ambiguous. The germline V gene encodes CDR1 ENHRY and CDR2 SYGVKD. The CDR3 has 14 amino acids. V was clipped by 0 bases and J by 4 bases, with 4 bases between them. Here the CDR3 DNA reads TGTGCCATCAGTGAGTCAGCCGGGGCCAACGTCCTGACTTTC. This encodes CAISESAGANVLTF.

The chain has TRBV5-1 and TRBJ1-6, with 8 bases aligning to TRBD1. The CDR3 is 16 amino acids. V trimming: 4 bases; J trimming: 6 bases; junction bases outside the gene matches: 9. Germline V gives CDR1 SGHRS, CDR2 YFSETQ. CDR3 sequence (DNA): TGCGCCAGCAGCCTGTCCCTAGGACAGGGTAATTCACCCCTCCACTTT. Translating gives CASSLSLGQGNSPLHF.

The chain employs TRBV9 and TRBJ2-2; TRBD1 agrees at 7 bases. This CDR3 is built from 18 residues. V gave up 0 bases and J gave up 0 bases; unmatched junction bases: 8. The germline V gene has CDR1 SGDLS and CDR2 YYNGEE. CDR3 nucleotides: TGTGCCAGCAGCGTAGCGATATTTGGGACAGCGAACACCGGGGAGCTGTTTTTT. Encoded protein: CASSVAIFGTANTGELFF.

The V call is TRBV9, the J call TRBJ1-1; 8 bases agree with TRBD1. CDR1 is SGDLS and CDR2 is YYNGEE in the germline V gene. V gave up 2 bases and J gave up 4 bases; unmatched junction bases: 1. The CDR3 spans 13 residues. The CDR3 spells CASSVTGGTEAFF. As DNA, the CDR3 is TGTGCCAGCAGCGTCACAGGGGGCACTGAAGCTTTCTTT.

V usage is TRBV7-2 and J usage is TRBJ2-3; 7 bases match TRBD2. Germline V lookup: CDR1 SGHTA, CDR2 FQGNSA. V lost 2 bases and J lost 8; bases outside the gene matches: 4. CDR3 length: 13 residues. CDR3 sequence (DNA): TGTGCCAGCAGCTTAAAGCGGGGAAGTACGCAGTATTTT. Its protein product is CASSLKRGSTQYF.

The chain is built from TRBV5-1 and TRBJ2-6; no reliable D call. This CDR3 contains 17 residues. Germline V gives CDR1 SGHRS, CDR2 YFSETQ. The germline V and J ends were trimmed by 2 bases and 4 bases, with 16 bases remaining between them. The CDR3 loop reads CASSFGSPSSGANVLTF. The CDR3, as DNA: TGCGCCAGCAGCTTCGGGTCCCCGTCTTCCGGGGCCAACGTCCTGACTTTC.

The chain links TRBV30 to TRBJ2-5; 7 nucleotides match TRBD1. CDR3 size: 11 residues. Germline V gene sequence: CDR1 GTSNPN, CDR2 SVGIG (reference sequence). V shed 1 base, J shed 9 bases, and the junction held 2 bases outside the gene matches. DNA of the CDR3: TGTGCCTGGAGTGACAGGGGAGCCCAGTACTTC. Protein product: CAWSDRGAQYF.

This clone was detected only once. The V and J genes are TRBV5-1 and TRBJ2-1; 7 nucleotides agree with TRBD2. Trimming cost V 3 bases and J 6 bases; bases outside gene matches: 15. The germline V gene encodes CDR1 SGHRS and CDR2 YFSETQ. The CDR3 sequence is 17 residues long. The CDR3 DNA follows: TGCGCCAGCAGCTACCCTGAGAGACGGGGGGACCCCAATGAGCAGTTCTTC. It codes for CASSYPERRGDPNEQFF.

This CDR3 reads CASIRNGGSGKLEAFF. Written as DNA, the CDR3 is TGTGCCAGCATTAGGAACGGAGGGAGTGGGAAACTCGAAGCTTTCTTT. This sequence joins TRBV2 and TRBJ1-1, with D uncertain. The length of the CDR3 is 16 residues. Per germline, CDR1 SNHLY and CDR2 FYNNEI. V lost 7 bases, J lost 8 bases, and 26 bases lay in between.

The J gene is TRBJ1-2, the V gene TRBV7-2; the D is unclear. Germline CDR1 and CDR2: SGHTA and FQGNSA. CDR3 size: 13 residues. Trimming took 7 bases from V and 6 from J, leaving 15 bases between them. CDR3 loop: CASTLGREDGYTF. The CDR3, as DNA: TGTGCCAGCACCCTCGGGAGGGAGGATGGCTACACCTTC.

The chain couples TRBV18 to TRBJ1-3, with 9 bases identical to TRBD1. The CDR3 is 17 amino acids. Germline V gives CDR1 KGHSH, CDR2 LQKENI. The J segment lost 0 bases and the V segment lost 5 bases, leaving 8 bases of the junction unmatched. DNA of the CDR3: TGTGCCAGCTCATCGACAGGGGGAGACCGCTCTGGAAACACCATATATTTT. This codes for CASSSTGGDRSGNTIYF. Full variable domain (missing parts from reference TRBV18 and TRBJ1-3): NAGVMQNPRHLVRRRGQEARLRCSPMKGHSHVYWYRQLPEEGLKFMVYLQKENIIDESGMPKERFSAEFPKEGPSILRIQQVVRGDSAAYFCASSSTGGDRSGNTIYFGEGSWLTVV.

The rearrangement joins TRBV4-3 to TRBJ1-1; TRBD1 aligns across 7 bases. V gave up 0 bases and J gave up 6 bases; unmatched junction bases: 10. The CDR3 consists of 16 residues. The germline V gene encodes CDR1 LGHNA and CDR2 YSLEER. CDR3 residues: CASSQEHLQGWAEAFF. The CDR3 nucleotides are TGCGCCAGCAGCCAAGAACACTTACAGGGGTGGGCTGAAGCTTTCTTT.

Only a few counts were recorded for this clone. This rearrangement joins TRBV7-9 to TRBJ2-3, with a tentative D call TRBD2 (5 bases). CDR1 is SEHNR, CDR2 FQNEAQ, per germline (reference sequence). CDR3 length: 12 amino acids. V was shortened by 7 bases and J by 6 bases, with 11 bases between the two germline ends. The CDR3 region has the DNA TGTGCCAGCACCCGGGATTCGGATACGCAGTATTTT. It yields the protein CASTRDSDTQYF.